Each of the 6 T cell receptor beta chains below was sequenced from the same sample in a study of CD8+ T cells in alopecia areata. The treatment here: oral pan-JAK inhibitor, 5-10 mg twice daily. RNA extraction was followed by reverse transcription into cDNA, which acted as the sequencing template. Profiling relied on immunoSEQ multiplex PCR, and the TCRdb table lists in-frame clones only, not all of them. The table shows about 200,000 clones, with 50% to 60% occurring only once. Specimen: CD4+ T cells sorted from blood, collected at week 4, from a patient treated with tofacitinib. These receptors came from a human donor with alopecia areata.

The CDR3 DNA reads as TGCAGCGTTGTTGGGGGTGGGACTGAAGCTTTCTTT. Amino acid sequence: CSVVGGGTEAFF. The rearrangement uses TRBV29-1 and TRBJ1-1; tentatively, D is TRBD1 (5 bases). Germline CDR1 reads SQVTM; CDR2 reads ANQGSEA. This CDR3 has 12 amino acids. Trimming stripped 4 bases from V and 5 bases from J, with 11 bases between.

The rearrangement uses TRBV25-1 and TRBJ2-3; 12 bases are shared with TRBD2. CDR1 and CDR2 from the germline V gene are MGHDK and SYGVNS. V lost 3 bases and J lost 6; bases outside the gene matches: 13. This CDR3 is built from 18 residues. Here the CDR3 DNA reads TGTGCCAGCAGTGATCCCCACTCTAGCGGGGGGGCTTGGGATACGCAGTATTTT. This translates into CASSDPHSSGGAWDTQYF. The full variable domain, in which reference TRBV25-1 and TRBJ2-3 provide the parts outside the CDR3, is EADIYQTPRYLVIGTGKKITLECSQTMGHDKMYWYQQDPGMELHLIHYSYGVNSTEKGDLSSESTVSRIRTEHFPLTLESARPSHTSQYLCASSDPHSSGGAWDTQYFGPGTRLTVL.

The rearrangement uses TRBV7-9 and TRBJ2-5; D possibly corresponds to TRBD1 (6 bases). There are 14 residues in the CDR3. Looked up from germline, CDR1 is SEHNR and CDR2 is FQNEAQ (reference sequence). Deletions cut 5 bases from V and 3 bases from J, with 13 bases between. The CDR3: CASSLRTAKETQYF. In DNA, the CDR3 is TGTGCCAGCAGCCTTCGGACAGCGAAAGAGACCCAGTACTTC.

CDR3 nucleotides: TGCGCCAGCAGCTTGGTTCGGGTTGGCACAGATACGCAGTATTTT. It translates to CASSLVRVGTDTQYF. The J gene is TRBJ2-3, the V gene TRBV5-1; no clear D gene. The ends were cut back, 0 bases at V and 1 base at J, with 9 bases in the middle. Germline V gives CDR1 SGHRS, CDR2 YFSETQ. The CDR3 extends over 15 amino acids.

The chain employs TRBV25-1 and TRBJ2-3; D uncertain. Germline assignment: CDR1 MGHDK and CDR2 SYGVNS. V dropped 2 bases and J dropped 2 bases, with 8 bases sitting between them. The CDR3 length is 14 residues. In DNA, the CDR3 is TGTGCCAGCAGTGAACCCGGGCTCACAGATACGCAGTATTTT. As protein: CASSEPGLTDTQYF.

The V gene is TRBV29-1, the J gene TRBJ1-6; D remains ambiguous. V lost 6 bases, J lost 6 bases, and 12 bases lay in between. This CDR3 is 13 amino acids long. Germline CDR1 is SQVTM and CDR2 is ANQGSEA. The CDR3 loop is CSVGRGSNSPLHF. The CDR3 DNA sequence: TGCAGCGTCGGTCGTGGTTCTAATTCACCCCTCCACTTT. The complete variable domain, with remaining parts taken from reference TRBV29-1 and TRBJ1-6, reads SAVISQKPSRDICQRGTSLTIQCQVDSQVTMMFWYRQQPGQSLTLIATANQGSEATYESGFVIDKFPISRPNLTFSTLTVSNMSPEDSSIYLCSVGRGSNSPLHFGNGTRLTVT.